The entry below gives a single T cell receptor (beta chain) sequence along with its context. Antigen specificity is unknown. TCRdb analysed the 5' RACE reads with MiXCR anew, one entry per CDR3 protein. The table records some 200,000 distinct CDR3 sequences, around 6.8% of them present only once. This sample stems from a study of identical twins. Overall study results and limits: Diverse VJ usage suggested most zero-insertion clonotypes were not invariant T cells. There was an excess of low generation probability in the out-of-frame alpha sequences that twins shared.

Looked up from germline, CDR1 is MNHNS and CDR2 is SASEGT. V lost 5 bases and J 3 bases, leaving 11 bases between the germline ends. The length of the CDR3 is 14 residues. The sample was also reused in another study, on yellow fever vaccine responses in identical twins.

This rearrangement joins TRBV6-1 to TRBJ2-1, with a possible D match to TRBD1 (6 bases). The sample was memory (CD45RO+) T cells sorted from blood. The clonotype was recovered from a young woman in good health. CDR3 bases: TGTGCCAGCAGTCCTCAAGGGGGCTACAATGAGCAGTTCTTC. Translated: CASSPQGGYNEQFF.